This T cell receptor (beta chain) was documented in a study of T cell responses to AZD1222 COVID-19 vaccine. Points from the study as a whole: CD4 TCRs linked to vaccination spanned spike, dominating at 160-218 and 743-854.

Produced via immunoSEQ multiplex PCR; TCRdb's table is partial and in-frame only. This table has more than 150,000 clones, over 70% appearing once. This CDR3 contains 17 residues. The germline CDR1 and CDR2 sequences are MDHEN and SYDVKM. The germline V and J ends were trimmed by 6 bases and 5 bases, with 25 bases remaining between them. Remarks on this clone: Its matching antigen is unknown.

Specimen: peripheral blood, collected 28 days after the second AZD1222 dose. The chain combines TRBV28 with TRBJ1-2; maybe TRBD1 (5 bases). This sequence originates from an adult who received the AZD1222 COVID-19 vaccine. DNA for the CDR3: TGTGCCAGCAGACAATCCGGTGGGCAGGGAGGTCGGTATGGCTACACCTTC. Its translation: CASRQSGGQGGRYGYTF.